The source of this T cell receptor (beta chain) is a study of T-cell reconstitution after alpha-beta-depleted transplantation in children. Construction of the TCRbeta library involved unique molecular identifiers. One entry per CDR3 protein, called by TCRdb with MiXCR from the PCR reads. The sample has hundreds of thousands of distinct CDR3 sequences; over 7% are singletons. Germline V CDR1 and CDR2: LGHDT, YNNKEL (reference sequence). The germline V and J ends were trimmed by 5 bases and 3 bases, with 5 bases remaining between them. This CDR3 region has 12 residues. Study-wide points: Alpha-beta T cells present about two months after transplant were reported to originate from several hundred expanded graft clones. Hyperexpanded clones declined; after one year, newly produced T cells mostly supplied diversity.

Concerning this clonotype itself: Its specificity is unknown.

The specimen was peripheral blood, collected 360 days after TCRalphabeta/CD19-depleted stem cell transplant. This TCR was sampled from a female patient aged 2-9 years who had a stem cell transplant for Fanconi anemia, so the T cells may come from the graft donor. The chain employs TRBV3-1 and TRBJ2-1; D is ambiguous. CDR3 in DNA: TGTGCCAGCAGCGGGGACTACAATGAGCAGTTCTTC. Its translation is CASSGDYNEQFF.